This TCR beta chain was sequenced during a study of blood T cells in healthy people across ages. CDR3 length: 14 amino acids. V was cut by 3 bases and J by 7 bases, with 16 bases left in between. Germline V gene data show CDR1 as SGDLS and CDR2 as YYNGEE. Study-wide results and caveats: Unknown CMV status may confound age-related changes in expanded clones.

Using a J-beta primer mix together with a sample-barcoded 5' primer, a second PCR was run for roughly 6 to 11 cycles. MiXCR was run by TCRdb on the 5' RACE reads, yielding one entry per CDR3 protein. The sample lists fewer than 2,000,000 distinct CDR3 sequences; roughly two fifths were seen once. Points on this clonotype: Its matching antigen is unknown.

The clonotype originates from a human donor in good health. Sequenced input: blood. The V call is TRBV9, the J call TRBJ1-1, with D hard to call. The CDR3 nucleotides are TGTGCCAGCAGCGAGTCCCTGGTGAAGGATGAAGCTTTCTTT. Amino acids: CASSESLVKDEAFF.